This TCR beta chain was recovered during a study of T cell responses to AZD1222 COVID-19 vaccine. As for this clone: The antigen is not known.

This table comes from immunoSEQ multiplex PCR, and its TCRdb copy is limited to in-frame clones, with some not included. Here the sample spans 250,000 to 300,000 clones, 90% to 95% being singletons. Whole-study findings and limits: When two AZD1222 doses had been given, Spike-specific TCR breadth and depth rose. The donor cohort was predominantly white British with a female majority, and clonal diversity may have been underestimated.

The CDR3 has 14 amino acids. Trimming removed 0 bases at V and 4 bases at J, with 9 bases between. Germline lookup yields CDR1 MGHRA and CDR2 YSYEKL. This receptor was obtained from an adult who received the AZD1222 COVID-19 vaccine. The gene calls are TRBV4-1 and TRBJ2-5; D remains unclear. The material was peripheral blood, obtained 28 days after the second AZD1222 dose. DNA for the CDR3: TGCGCCAGCAGCCAAGATGGCCTGGGAGAGACCCAGTACTTC. Its translation: CASSQDGLGETQYF.